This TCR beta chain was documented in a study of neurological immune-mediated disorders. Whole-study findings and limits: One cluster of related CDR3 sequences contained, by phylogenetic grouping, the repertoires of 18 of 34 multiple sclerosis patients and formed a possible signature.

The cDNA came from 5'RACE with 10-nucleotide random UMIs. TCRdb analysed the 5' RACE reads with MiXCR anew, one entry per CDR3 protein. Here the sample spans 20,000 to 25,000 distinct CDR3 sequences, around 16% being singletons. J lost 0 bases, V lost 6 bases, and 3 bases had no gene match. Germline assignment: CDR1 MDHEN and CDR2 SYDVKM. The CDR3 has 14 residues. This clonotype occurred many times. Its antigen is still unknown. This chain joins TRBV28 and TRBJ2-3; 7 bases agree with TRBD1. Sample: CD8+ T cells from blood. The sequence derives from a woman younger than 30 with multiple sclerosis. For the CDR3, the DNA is TGTGCCAGCAGCCTACAGGGGAGCACAGATACGCAGTATTTT. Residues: CASSLQGSTDTQYF.